This T cell receptor beta chain was observed in a study of T cells after posttransplantation cyclophosphamide (dated by TCRdb to about 2016). About the study as a whole: Using TRB sequencing, the study followed how the T cell repertoire rebuilt after myeloablative bone marrow transplantation with posttransplantation cyclophosphamide given as GVHD prophylaxis. Samples from 30 to 35 PTCy-treated patients, along with samples from around 16 of their related bone marrow donors, underwent antigen receptor sequencing. Blood from all 35 or so PTCy patients with 1-year posttransplant specimens was subjected to TRB sequencing. Up to roughly 3 additional blood samples from 2 to 5.2 years after transplant were also TRB-sequenced in 3 patients, as was pretransplant blood from several patients. Because TRA and TRB clonality were tightly correlated in nine or ten samples, subsequent TCR analyses were focused on TRB only. Public TRB sequences were compared against a database of over 3,000 sequences linked to responses to pathogens, tumor antigens, self-antigens and alloantigens.

TRB sequencing was run on genomic DNA with either the immunoSEQ assay at survey resolution or the hsTCRB kit. On the study's bioinformatics: The immunoSEQ software handled the initial read processing, while the LymphoSeq R package was used for the repertoire analyses. Clonality was computed as 1 minus normalized Shannon entropy; Gini coefficient was also calculated for each TRB dataset. To infer phenotypes in unsorted samples, TRB sequences from sorted subsets of the recipient or donor were mapped onto unsorted samples from the same recipient. TCRdb limited this immuneACCESS table to in-frame rearrangements with V and J called. A share of clones is missing; checked studies link under half to unresolved V genes, and the rest is unexplained. For V, J and clone size, that table is used; D and trimming come from the DNA. This sample shows around 44,000 clones, and none of them turns up only once. About 2.5% of the sample is taken by the ten largest.

Peripheral blood samples were provided by related bone marrow donors on the day of marrow donation. Peripheral blood and bone marrow mononuclear cells were isolated by Ficoll-Hypaque density centrifugation and were cryopreserved. Broad study findings and their caveats: Across 45 patients, recipient CMV seropositivity and CMV reactivation were highly associated with TRB clonality; PTCy diversity was similar to CNI/methotrexate controls. The TRB repertoires of T cells infiltrating skin or GI tract showed only limited overlap with the TRB repertoires of T cells in blood. Donor-recipient similarity was low at 1-2 months but rose over the first year, and later blood repertoires were often dominated by donor CD8+ memory clones.

V is cut back by 0 bases and J by 6 bases, with 7 bases in the junction unmatched. Sequences SGHRS (CDR1) and YFSETQ (CDR2) are obtained from the germline V gene. The CDR3 has 15 amino acids, counting the end cysteine and phenylalanine. Left in the record is the CDR3 DNA by itself, 45 bases read in frame from the first base. This clone was seen repeatedly, ten times or more. The specificity of this receptor is unknown. No base quality values were provided; no much bigger clone lies one nucleotide off. This TCR came from a man aged 40-49 years in good health, CMV-negative, and a related stem cell transplant donor. Sequencing was performed on PBMCs. The V and J segments used are TRBV5-1 and TRBJ1-2; the junction holds 8 bases that match TRBD1. The DNA is TGCGCCAGCAGCTTGGCGACAGGGGCTTTTAATGGCTACACCTTC. Its protein reads: CASSLATGAFNGYTF.